The T cell receptor beta chain described here comes from a study of shared clonotypes between healthy human individuals. Whole-study findings and limits: It was observed that approximately 5% of naive CD4 clonotypes were shared across several donors.

Assay: immunoSEQ multiplex PCR; the TCRdb copy retains only in-frame clones and omits some. Found here are roughly 300,000 clones, roughly 80% of them singletons; the top ten hold 8.5% to 12%. Per germline, CDR1 MGHDK and CDR2 SYGVNS. V was clipped by 8 bases and J by 3 bases, with 20 bases between them. This CDR3 region has 15 residues. Concerning this clone itself: Its antigen is not known.

The specimen was memory CD4+ T cells sorted from blood. Subset defined: CD45RA-negative fraction. The sequence derives from a man aged 25-40 years in good health. This chain links TRBV25-1 with TRBJ2-7; D might be TRBD2 (6 bases). The DNA of the CDR3 is TGTGCCAGCTCTGAACCGGGAGATCCCAACTACGAGCAGTACTTC. Encoded protein: CASSEPGDPNYEQYF.